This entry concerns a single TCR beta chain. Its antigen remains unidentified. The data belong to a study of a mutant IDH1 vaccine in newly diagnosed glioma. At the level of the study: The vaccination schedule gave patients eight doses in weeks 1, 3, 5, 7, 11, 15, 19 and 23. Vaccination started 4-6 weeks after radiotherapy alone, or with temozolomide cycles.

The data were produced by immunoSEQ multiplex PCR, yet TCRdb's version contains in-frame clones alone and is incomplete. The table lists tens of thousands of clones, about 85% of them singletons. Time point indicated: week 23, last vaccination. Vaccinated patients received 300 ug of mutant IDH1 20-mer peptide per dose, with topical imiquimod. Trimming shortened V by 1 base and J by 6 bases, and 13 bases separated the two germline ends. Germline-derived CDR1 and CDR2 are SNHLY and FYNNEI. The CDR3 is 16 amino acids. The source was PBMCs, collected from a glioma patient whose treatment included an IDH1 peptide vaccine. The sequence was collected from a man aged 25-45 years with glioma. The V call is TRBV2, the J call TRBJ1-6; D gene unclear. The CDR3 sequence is CASSEGPGRANSPLHF. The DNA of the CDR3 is TGTGCCAGCAGTGAAGGGCCGGGTCGGGCTAATTCACCCCTCCACTTT.